This entry describes one TCR beta chain. Antigen specificity is unknown. This entry belongs to a study of a mutant IDH1 vaccine in newly diagnosed glioma. Some clones are missing from TCRdb's copy, which holds only in-frame ones; the method was immunoSEQ multiplex PCR. The data show around 120,000 clones, about 82% seen once. V lost 5 bases and J lost 6, with 14 bases in between. CDR3 length: 15 amino acids. The V gene's germline CDR1 is LGHNA and CDR2 YNFKEQ. Time point defined: week 11, during vaccination. Vaccination used 300 ug of mutant IDH1 20-mer peptide per dose, with topical imiquimod. Sample: PBMCs, taken from a glioma patient whose treatment included an IDH1 peptide vaccine. V gene TRBV4-2 combines with J gene TRBJ1-6; no firm D call. This TCR derives from a man aged 35-49 years with glioma. CDR3 in amino acids: CASSEKTGLNSPLHF. The CDR3, as DNA: TGTGCCAGCAGCGAAAAAACCGGGCTTAATTCACCCCTCCACTTT.